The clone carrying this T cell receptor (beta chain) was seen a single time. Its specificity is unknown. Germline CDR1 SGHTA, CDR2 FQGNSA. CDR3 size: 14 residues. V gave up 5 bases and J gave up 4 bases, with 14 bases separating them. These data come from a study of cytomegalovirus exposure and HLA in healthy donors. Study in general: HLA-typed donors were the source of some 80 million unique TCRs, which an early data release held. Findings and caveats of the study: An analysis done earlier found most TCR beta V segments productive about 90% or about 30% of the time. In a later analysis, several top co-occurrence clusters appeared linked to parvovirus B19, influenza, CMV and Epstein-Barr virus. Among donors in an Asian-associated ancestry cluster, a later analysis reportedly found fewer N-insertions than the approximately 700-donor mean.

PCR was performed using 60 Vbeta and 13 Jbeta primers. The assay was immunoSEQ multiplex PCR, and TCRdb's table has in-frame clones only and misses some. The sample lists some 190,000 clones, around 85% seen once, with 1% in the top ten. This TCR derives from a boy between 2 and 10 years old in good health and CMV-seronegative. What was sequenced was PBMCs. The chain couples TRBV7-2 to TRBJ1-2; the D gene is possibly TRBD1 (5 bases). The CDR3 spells CASSTRVLGYGYTF. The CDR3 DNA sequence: TGTGCCAGCAGCACCAGGGTTTTAGGCTATGGCTACACCTTC.